This T cell receptor beta chain derives from a study of T cell changes during pregnancy in multiple sclerosis. This clone was observed once. Libraries were prepared by immunoSEQ multiplex PCR; TCRdb keeps only in-frame clonotypes and omits some of them. The table has roughly 110,000 clones, around 93% seen once. The junction had 12 bases not matched to a gene; V was cut back by 6 bases and J by 2 bases. Per germline, CDR1 KGHSH and CDR2 LQKENI. The CDR3 loop spans 16 amino acids. This clonotype was sampled from a female donor with multiple sclerosis, enrolled in a pregnancy study. J is TRBJ2-7 and V is TRBV18; TRBD2 matches 8 bases. Sequenced here: peripheral blood, sampled after pregnancy. The CDR3 sequence is CASSLLKGLGTYEQYF. CDR3 bases: TGTGCCAGCTCCCTATTAAAGGGACTAGGTACCTACGAGCAGTACTTC.